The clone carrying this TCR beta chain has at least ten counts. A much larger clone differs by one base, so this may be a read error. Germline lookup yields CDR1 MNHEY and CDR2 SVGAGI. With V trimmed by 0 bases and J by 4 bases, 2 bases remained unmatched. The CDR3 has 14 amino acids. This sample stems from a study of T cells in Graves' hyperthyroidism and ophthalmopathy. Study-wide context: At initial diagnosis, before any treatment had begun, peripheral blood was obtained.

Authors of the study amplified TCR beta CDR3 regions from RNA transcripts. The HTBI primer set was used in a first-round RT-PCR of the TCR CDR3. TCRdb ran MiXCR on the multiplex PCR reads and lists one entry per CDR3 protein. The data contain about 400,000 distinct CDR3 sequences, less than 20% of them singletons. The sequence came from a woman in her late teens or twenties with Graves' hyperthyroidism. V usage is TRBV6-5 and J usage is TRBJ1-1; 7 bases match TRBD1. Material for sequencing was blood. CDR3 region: CASSYSTGSTEAFF. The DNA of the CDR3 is TGTGCCAGCAGTTACTCGACAGGGAGCACTGAAGCTTTCTTT.